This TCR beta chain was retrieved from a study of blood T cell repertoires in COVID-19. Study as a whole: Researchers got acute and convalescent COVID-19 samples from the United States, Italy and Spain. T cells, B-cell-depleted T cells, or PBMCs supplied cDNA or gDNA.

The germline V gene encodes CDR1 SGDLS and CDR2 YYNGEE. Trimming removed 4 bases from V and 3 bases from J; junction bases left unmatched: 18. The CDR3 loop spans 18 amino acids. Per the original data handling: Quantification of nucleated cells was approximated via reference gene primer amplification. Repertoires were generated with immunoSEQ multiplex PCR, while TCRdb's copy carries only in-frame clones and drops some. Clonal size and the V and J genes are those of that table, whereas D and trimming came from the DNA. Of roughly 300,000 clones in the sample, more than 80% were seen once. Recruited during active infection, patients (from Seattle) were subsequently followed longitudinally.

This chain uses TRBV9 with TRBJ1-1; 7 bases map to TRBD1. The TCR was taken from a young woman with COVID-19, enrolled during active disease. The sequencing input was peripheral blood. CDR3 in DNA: TGTGCCAGCAGCCCCCGAAGGGGACCTACAGGGGCGGACACTGAAGCTTTCTTT. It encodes CASSPRRGPTGADTEAFF.